One TCR beta chain is described in this entry. Its antigen is still unknown. This sample was included in a study of cytomegalovirus exposure and HLA in healthy donors. The CDR3 sequence is 14 residues long. From germline, CDR1 is SGHKS and CDR2 YYEKEE (reference sequence). Study-wide results and caveats: The study recorded over 150 TCR beta chains that were cytomegalovirus-associated.

PCR employed 60 Vbeta and 13 Jbeta primers. Here immunoSEQ multiplex PCR was the method, and the copy in TCRdb shows in-frame clones only, minus some. The sample contains 200,000 to 250,000 clones, under 85% of which appear only once. The rearrangement uses TRBV5-5 and TRBJ2-5; tentative D call: TRBD2 (5 bases). The J call may be incorrect, as the DNA end agrees better with TRBJ2-7. Source material: PBMCs. The TCR was taken from a man between 50 and 59 years old in good health and CMV-seronegative. The CDR3 loop reads CASSPWTGTYEQYF. The CDR3, as DNA: TGTGCCAGCAGCCCATGGACTGGAACCTACGAGCAGTACTTC.